Listed here are 2 T cell receptor beta chains from one sample, sequenced in a study of long-term antiretroviral therapy in people with HIV. Researchers report immunoSEQ v3.0 was run at survey level. Measured with immunoSEQ multiplex PCR; TCRdb has only the in-frame clones, and not every one. The sample holds around 29,000 clones, roughly 93% seen once. The sample was unsorted PBMCs, taken almost 6.7 years after starting antiretroviral therapy. Every receptor here comes from a woman aged 40 to 50 with HIV.

The V gene is TRBV7-2, the J gene TRBJ2-7, with TRBD2 as a possible D gene (6 bases). Germline V gives CDR1 SGHTA, CDR2 FQGNSA. With 3 bases removed from V and 6 bases from J, the gap between germline ends came to 15 bases. This CDR3 has 14 amino acids. Here the CDR3 DNA reads TGTGCCAGCAGCTTCGGCATCGGGGGAACCGAGCAGTACTTC. Protein sequence: CASSFGIGGTEQYF.

The rearrangement uses TRBV11-3 and TRBJ1-1; D is undetermined. CDR1 is SGHNT and CDR2 is YENEEA in the germline V gene. Trimming removed 5 bases from V and 2 bases from J, with 9 bases in between. The CDR3 covers 13 residues. The CDR3 DNA is TGTGCCAGCAGCGCGGCCAGAAACACTGAAGCTTTCTTT. It codes for CASSAARNTEAFF.